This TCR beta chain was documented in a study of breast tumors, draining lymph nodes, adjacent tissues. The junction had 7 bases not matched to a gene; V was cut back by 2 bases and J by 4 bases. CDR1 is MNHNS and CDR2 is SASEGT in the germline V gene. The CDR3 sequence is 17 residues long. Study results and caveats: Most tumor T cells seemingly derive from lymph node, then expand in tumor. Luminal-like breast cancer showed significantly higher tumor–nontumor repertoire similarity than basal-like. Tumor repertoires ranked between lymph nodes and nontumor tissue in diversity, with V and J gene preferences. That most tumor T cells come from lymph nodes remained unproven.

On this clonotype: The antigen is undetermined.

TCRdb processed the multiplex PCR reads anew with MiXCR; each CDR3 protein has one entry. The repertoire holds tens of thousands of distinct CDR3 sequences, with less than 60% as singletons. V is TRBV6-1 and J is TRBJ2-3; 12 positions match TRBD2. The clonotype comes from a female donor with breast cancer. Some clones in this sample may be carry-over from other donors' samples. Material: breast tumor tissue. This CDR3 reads CASSEIRLAGGSDTQYF. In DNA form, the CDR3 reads TGTGCCAGCAGTGAAATCAGGCTAGCGGGAGGGTCAGATACGCAGTATTTT.